This T cell receptor beta chain was captured by sequencing in a study of OX40 agonist ivuxolimab in advanced cancers. Study summary: Ivuxolimab, an antibody acting as an agonist of OX40 (CD134), was used to treat patients.

Germline V gene sequence: CDR1 LGHNA, CDR2 YNFKEQ. The CDR3 covers 19 residues. The V and J ends lost 3 bases and 3 bases, in that order; junction bases with no gene match: 8. Clones were sequenced by immunoSEQ multiplex PCR, and TCRdb holds only the in-frame ones, with some missing. The repertoire holds tens of thousands of clones, with approximately 90% as singletons. The sample consisted of CD4+ or CD8+ T cells sorted from blood, taken in a trial of the OX40 agonist ivuxolimab. The sequence was obtained from an adult with an advanced solid tumor such as melanoma, head and neck, liver or kidney cancer. The rearrangement joins TRBV4-2 to TRBJ2-1; 16 bases align to TRBD2. The DNA of the CDR3 is TGTGCCAGCAGCCAGGGACTAGCGGGGGGGCCTTTTGGCTACAATGAGCAGTTCTTC. Translation: CASSQGLAGGPFGYNEQFF.